This TCR beta chain was recorded in a study of radiation and T cells in renal cell carcinoma. Whole-study findings and limits: Top tumor clonotypes rose in blood 2 weeks post-radiation, then contracted.

The table came from immunoSEQ multiplex PCR; TCRdb's copy has only in-frame clones and leaves some out. The sample has approximately 170,000 clones, 88% seen once. Time point meaning: blood 4 weeks post-SBRT, at nephrectomy. Treatment indicated: 15 Gy SBRT to primary tumor, nephrectomy 4 weeks later. Radiation-treated patients gave blood at baseline, week 2 and week 4. Germline CDR1 is SNHLY and CDR2 is FYNNEI. V gave up 7 bases and J gave up 6 bases, with 6 bases separating them. The CDR3 has 11 amino acids. Comments on this clone: What it binds is not known.

The source was blood, collected from a patient whose treatment included radiotherapy and nephrectomy. The V gene is TRBV2, the J gene TRBJ2-2; D is uncertain. The sequence was obtained from a woman aged 45-60 years with renal cell carcinoma. CDR3 amino acids: CASMGSGELFF. The CDR3 DNA sequence: TGTGCCAGCATGGGGTCCGGGGAGCTGTTTTTT.